This entry lists 25 T cell receptor beta chains sequenced from one sample in a study of T cell responses to AZD1222 COVID-19 vaccine. Assay: immunoSEQ multiplex PCR; the TCRdb copy retains only in-frame clones and omits some. Here the sample spans about 190,000 clones, around 86% being singletons. The sample was peripheral blood, taken on day 0 of MenACWY control vaccination. The receptor set was obtained from an adult in good health.

CDR3 sequence: CASGTDTQYF. The CDR3 DNA reads TGTGCCAGCGGCACAGATACGCAGTATTTT. The chain links TRBV27 to TRBJ2-3, with unresolved D. Looked up from germline, CDR1 is MNHEY and CDR2 is SMNVEV (reference sequence). The germline V and J ends were trimmed by 8 bases and 1 base, with 1 base remaining between them. The CDR3 extends over 10 amino acids.

The chain joins TRBV3-1 (or the pseudogene TRBV3-2) to TRBJ2-7, with D uncertain. Germline assignment: CDR1 LGHDT and CDR2 YNNKEL (reference sequence). The V and J ends lost 0 bases and 6 bases respectively, with 9 bases between them. CDR3 length: 13 amino acids. CDR3 nucleotide sequence: TGTGCCAGCAGCCAAGAACGTCAGACCGAGCAGTACTTC. Translated: CASSQERQTEQYF.

The rearrangement joins TRBV4-2 to TRBJ2-2; D call uncertain. CDR3 size: 12 residues. Germline V lookup: CDR1 LGHNA, CDR2 YNFKEQ. Trimming took 1 base from V and 7 from J, leaving 4 bases between them. The CDR3 region is CASSQVSGELFF. DNA of the CDR3: TGTGCCAGCAGCCAAGTCAGCGGGGAGCTGTTTTTT.

The chain has TRBV5-4 and TRBJ2-3; 9 bases are a match to TRBD1. Germline V CDR1 and CDR2: SGHNT, YYREEE (reference sequence). Germline trimming cut 6 bases from V and 5 bases from J; bases unmatched to any gene: 10. This CDR3 comprises 15 residues. CDR3 sequence (DNA): TGTGCCAGCAACAAACAGGGGGCGATGGGAGATACGCAGTATTTT. This encodes CASNKQGAMGDTQYF.

CDR3 nucleotides: TGTGCCAGCAGCCCCCTTACGGCGGCGGGGGAGCAGTACTTC. Protein sequence: CASSPLTAAGEQYF. This sequence joins TRBV7-1 and TRBJ2-7, with a possible D match to TRBD2 (6 bases). TRBV7-1 is annotated as an ORF whose role is uncertain. Trimming removed 5 bases at V and 7 bases at J, with 18 bases between. The CDR3 extends over 14 amino acids.

The chain couples TRBV9 to TRBJ2-1; weak D call: TRBD1 (6 bases). Germline values: CDR1 SGDLS, CDR2 YYNGEE. This CDR3 contains 15 residues. V shed 4 bases and J shed 2 bases, with 13 bases lying between them. The CDR3 nucleotides read TGTGCCAGCAGCTCCGGGACACCAACCTACAATGAGCAGTTCTTC. This gives the protein CASSSGTPTYNEQFF.

The V call is TRBV19, the J call TRBJ1-2; 11 nucleotides line up with TRBD1. V lost 7 bases to trimming and J lost 2 bases; unmatched junction nucleotides: 3. This CDR3 comprises 14 residues. CDR1 is LNHDA, CDR2 SQIVND, per germline (reference sequence). CDR3 sequence: CASTWDRGNYGYTF. The CDR3 DNA is TGTGCCAGTACCTGGGACAGGGGGAACTATGGCTACACCTTC.

The J gene is TRBJ2-1, the V gene TRBV30; 11 bases line up with TRBD2. CDR3 size: 19 residues. The ends lost 1 base at V and 7 bases at J; junction bases unmatched: 18. CDR1 is GTSNPN and CDR2 is SVGIG in the germline V gene (reference sequence). The CDR3 sequence: CAWSGGRVAGGPVTNEQFF. The CDR3 nucleotides are TGTGCCTGGAGTGGGGGGAGGGTAGCGGGAGGGCCTGTCACGAATGAGCAGTTCTTC. Supplemented by reference TRBV30 and TRBJ2-1, the full variable domain reads SQTIHQWPATLVQPVGSPLSLECTVEGTSNPNLYWYRQAAGRGLQLLFYSVGIGQISSEVPQNLSASRPQDRQFILSSKKLLLSDSGFYLCAWSGGRVAGGPVTNEQFFGPGTRLTVL.

The genes are TRBV9 and TRBJ1-1; 8 positions match TRBD1. Germline CDR1 SGDLS, CDR2 YYNGEE. The V and J ends lost 0 bases and 4 bases, in that order; junction bases with no gene match: 5. CDR3 length equals 15 residues. The CDR3 loop is CASSVGDRGTTEAFF. The CDR3 DNA follows: TGTGCCAGCAGCGTAGGAGACAGGGGTACCACTGAAGCTTTCTTT.

The rearrangement links TRBV5-6 to TRBJ2-7; tentatively, D is TRBD2 (5 bases). The CDR3 runs 15 residues. V lost 1 base and J 0 bases, leaving 11 bases between the germline ends. Germline loops: CDR1 SGHDT, CDR2 YYEEEE. In DNA, the CDR3 is TGTGCCAGCAGCTTGCTCCCGGGGAGCTCCTACGAGCAGTACTTC. This sequence encodes CASSLLPGSSYEQYF.

The V call is TRBV5-1, the J call TRBJ2-7; either TRBD1 or TRBD2 may supply D (5 bases each). The CDR3 length is 12 residues. The V gene's germline CDR1 is SGHRS and CDR2 YFSETQ. Deletions cut 5 bases from V and 3 bases from J, with 9 bases between. DNA of the CDR3: TGCGCCAGCAGAGCAGGGAGCTACGAGCAGTACTTC. Translating it yields CASRAGSYEQYF. Full variable domain (missing parts from reference TRBV5-1 and TRBJ2-7): KAGVTQTPRYLIKTRGQQVTLSCSPISGHRSVSWYQQTPGQGLQFLFEYFSETQRNKGNFPGRFSGRQFSNSRSEMNVSTLELGDSALYLCASRAGSYEQYFGPGTRLTVT.

The rearrangement joins TRBV7-9 to TRBJ2-7; the D gene is possibly TRBD1 (5 bases). CDR3 length: 14 amino acids. The germline V gene encodes CDR1 SEHNR and CDR2 FQNEAQ (reference sequence). Trimming removed 5 bases from V and 2 bases from J, with 13 bases in between. CDR3 sequence reads: CASSPQTVPYEQYF. The CDR3 DNA follows: TGTGCCAGCAGCCCACAGACAGTACCCTACGAGCAGTACTTC.

This chain links TRBV5-5 with TRBJ1-3, with D unresolved. Per the germline V gene, CDR1 is SGHKS and CDR2 is YYEKEE (reference sequence). V was clipped by 4 bases and J by 4 bases, with 12 bases between them. This CDR3 comprises 14 residues. The CDR3 reads CASSMGMEGNTIYF. The CDR3 nucleotides are TGTGCCAGCAGCATGGGTATGGAGGGAAACACCATATATTTT.

This chain connects TRBV9 to TRBJ1-1; D is possibly TRBD1 (5 bases). CDR1 is SGDLS, CDR2 YYNGEE, per germline. The V gene lost 4 bases and the J gene lost 1 base, with 14 bases spanning the gap. This CDR3 contains 15 residues. CDR3 nucleotides: TGTGCCAGCAGCTCACCCCCGGGACCGAACACTGAAGCTTTCTTT. This translates into CASSSPPGPNTEAFF.

This chain uses TRBV27 with TRBJ2-7, with a possible D match to TRBD1 (6 bases). Germline V gives CDR1 MNHEY, CDR2 SMNVEV (reference sequence). The CDR3 consists of 14 residues. V gave up 5 bases and J gave up 3 bases, with 14 bases separating them. CDR3 region: CASSNGRQDYEQYF. The CDR3 coding sequence is TGTGCCAGCAGTAACGGACGACAGGACTACGAGCAGTACTTC.

V usage is TRBV6-6 and J usage is TRBJ2-2; no firm D call. CDR1 and CDR2 (germline): MNHNY, SVGAGI (reference sequence). The ends were cut back, 8 bases at V and 2 bases at J, with 18 bases in the middle. The CDR3 covers 16 residues. The CDR3 is CASRYGTGLNTGELFF. The CDR3 DNA reads as TGTGCCAGCCGATACGGCACGGGCCTCAACACCGGGGAGCTGTTTTTT.

J is TRBJ1-1 and V is TRBV28; the match to TRBD1 covers 9 bases. Germline-derived CDR1 and CDR2 are MDHEN and SYDVKM. The CDR3 consists of 14 residues. J lost 5 bases, V lost 5 bases, and 6 bases had no gene match. CDR3 region: CASSVGQGGTEAFF. The CDR3 DNA reads as TGTGCCAGCAGTGTGGGACAGGGAGGGACTGAAGCTTTCTTT.

This clone appeared once. This chain uses TRBV30 with TRBJ2-7, with 9 bases lining up with TRBD1. Looked up from germline, CDR1 is GTSNPN and CDR2 is SVGIG (reference sequence). This CDR3 comprises 14 residues. The V segment lost 4 bases and the J segment 2 bases; nucleotides outside the gene matches: 6. The CDR3 nucleotides are TGTGCCTGGACACAGACAGGGGGTCCCTACGAGCAGTACTTC. This gives the protein CAWTQTGGPYEQYF. Full variable domain (remainder filled in from reference TRBV30 and TRBJ2-7): SQTIHQWPATLVQPVGSPLSLECTVEGTSNPNLYWYRQAAGRGLQLLFYSVGIGQISSEVPQNLSASRPQDRQFILSSKKLLLSDSGFYLCAWTQTGGPYEQYFGPGTRLTVT.

The chain employs TRBV28 and TRBJ2-5, with 12 positions matching TRBD1. The germline CDR1 and CDR2 sequences are MDHEN and SYDVKM. The CDR3 length is 16 residues. V was clipped by 4 bases and J by 5 bases; unmatched bases: 8. The CDR3 protein is CASSSPGQGARETQYF. DNA for the CDR3: TGTGCCAGCAGTTCCCCGGGACAGGGGGCTCGGGAGACCCAGTACTTC.

The gene calls are TRBV6-2 or TRBV6-3 and TRBJ1-2, with no clear D. Germline lookup yields CDR1 MNHEY and CDR2 SVGEGT. Trimming pared 5 bases from V and 2 bases from J, leaving 6 bases between. The length of the CDR3 is 12 residues. This chain's CDR3 is CASSTSNYGYTF. The CDR3 DNA reads as TGTGCCAGCAGTACCTCCAACTATGGCTACACCTTC.

This rearrangement joins TRBV27 to TRBJ1-6, with D perhaps matching TRBD1 (6 bases). The CDR3 extends over 13 amino acids. The germline gives CDR1 MNHEY, CDR2 SMNVEV (reference sequence). V was clipped by 6 bases and J by 10 bases, with 13 bases between them. CDR3 sequence reads: CASSRGAGSPLHF. The CDR3 nucleotides are TGTGCCAGCAGCCGGGGGGCTGGGTCACCCCTCCACTTT.

J is TRBJ2-7 and V is TRBV7-2, with D hard to call. The length of the CDR3 is 14 residues. Trimming removed 5 bases from V and 2 bases from J, with 13 bases in between. The germline V gene has CDR1 SGHTA and CDR2 FQGNSA. CDR3 sequence: CASSLGRQTYEQYF. DNA of the CDR3: TGTGCCAGCAGCCTAGGACGGCAAACCTACGAGCAGTACTTC.

The chain combines TRBV5-1 with TRBJ2-7; 8 bases are a match to TRBD1. Germline assignment: CDR1 SGHRS and CDR2 YFSETQ. The CDR3 consists of 14 residues. The junction had 10 bases not matched to a gene; V was cut back by 4 bases and J by 7 bases. The CDR3: CASSQGQAKGEQYF. The DNA for the CDR3 is TGCGCCAGCAGCCAGGGACAGGCGAAGGGGGAGCAGTACTTC.

The chain couples TRBV27 to TRBJ1-1; D call uncertain. Germline V CDR1 and CDR2: MNHEY, SMNVEV (reference sequence). V was pared by 2 bases and J by 0 bases, with 10 bases between. The CDR3 is 15 amino acids. CDR3 DNA sequence: TGTGCCAGCAGTTTAATGCCCGGAGTGAACACTGAAGCTTTCTTT. It translates to CASSLMPGVNTEAFF.

This clone was seen once. The rearrangement links TRBV7-9 to TRBJ1-4; no reliable D call. The germline V and J ends were trimmed by 6 bases and 0 bases, with 8 bases remaining between them. The germline gives CDR1 SEHNR, CDR2 FQNEAQ (reference sequence). The CDR3 is 14 amino acids. CDR3 DNA sequence: TGTGCCAGCAGTCCTGTTGCAACTAATGAAAAACTGTTTTTT. Amino acids: CASSPVATNEKLFF.